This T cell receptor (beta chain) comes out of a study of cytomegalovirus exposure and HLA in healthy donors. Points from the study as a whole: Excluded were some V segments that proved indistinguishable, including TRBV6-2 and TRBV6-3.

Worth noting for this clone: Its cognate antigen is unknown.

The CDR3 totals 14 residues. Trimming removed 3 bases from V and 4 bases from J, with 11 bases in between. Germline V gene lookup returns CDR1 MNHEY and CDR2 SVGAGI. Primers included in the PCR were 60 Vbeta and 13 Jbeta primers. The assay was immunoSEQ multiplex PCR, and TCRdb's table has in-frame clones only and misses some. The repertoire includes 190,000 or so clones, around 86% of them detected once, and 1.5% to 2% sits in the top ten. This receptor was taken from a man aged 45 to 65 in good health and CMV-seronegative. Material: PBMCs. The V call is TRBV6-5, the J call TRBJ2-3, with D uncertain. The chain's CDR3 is CASSYTRFSDTQYF. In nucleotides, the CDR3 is TGTGCCAGCAGTTATACCAGATTCTCAGATACGCAGTATTTT.